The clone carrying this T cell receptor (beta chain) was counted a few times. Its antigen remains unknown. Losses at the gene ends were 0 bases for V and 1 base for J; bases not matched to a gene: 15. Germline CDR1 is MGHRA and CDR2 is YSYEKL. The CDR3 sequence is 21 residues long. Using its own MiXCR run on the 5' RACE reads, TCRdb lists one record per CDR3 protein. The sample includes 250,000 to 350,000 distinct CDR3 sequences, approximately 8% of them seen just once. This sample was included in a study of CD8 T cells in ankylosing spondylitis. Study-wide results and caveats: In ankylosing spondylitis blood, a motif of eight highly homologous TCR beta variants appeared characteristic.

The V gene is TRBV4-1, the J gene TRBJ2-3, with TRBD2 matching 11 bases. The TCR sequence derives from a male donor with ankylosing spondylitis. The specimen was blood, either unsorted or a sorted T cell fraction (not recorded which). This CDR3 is CASSQEGTNALSGRGTDTQYF. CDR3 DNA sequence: TGCGCCAGCAGCCAAGAGGGGACCAATGCCCTTAGCGGGAGGGGCACAGATACGCAGTATTTT.